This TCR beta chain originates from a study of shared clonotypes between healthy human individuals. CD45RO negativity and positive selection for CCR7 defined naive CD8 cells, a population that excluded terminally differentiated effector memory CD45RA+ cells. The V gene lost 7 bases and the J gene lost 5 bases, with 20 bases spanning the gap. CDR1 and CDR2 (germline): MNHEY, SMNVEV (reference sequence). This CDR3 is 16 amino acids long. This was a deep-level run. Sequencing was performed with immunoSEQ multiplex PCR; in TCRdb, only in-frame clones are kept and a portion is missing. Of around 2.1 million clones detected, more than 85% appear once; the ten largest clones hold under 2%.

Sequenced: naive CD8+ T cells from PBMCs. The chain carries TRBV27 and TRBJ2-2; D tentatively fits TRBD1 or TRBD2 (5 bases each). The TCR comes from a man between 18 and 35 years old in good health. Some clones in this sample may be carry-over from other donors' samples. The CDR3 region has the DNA TGTGCCAGCACCCCCTCTGGGGGAGAGCGGACCGGGGAGCTGTTTTTT. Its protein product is CASTPSGGERTGELFF.